These 15 T cell receptor beta chains were all obtained from the same sample, sequenced in a study of persistence of HIV-infected CD4 T cells (TCRdb year 2020). The immunoSEQ hsTCRB assay version 4, run in survey mode, was used to sequence TCRbeta repertoires from genomic DNA. Drawn from immuneACCESS, this table holds only the in-frame rearrangements with V and J called that TCRdb kept. Clones are partly lost; checked studies trace under half to an unresolved V gene and leave the rest unexplained. This sample has about 21,000 clones in its table, and around 78% of those were observed once. The top ten constitute 6% to 7% of the sample. The treatment or condition label, read with the paper, signifies: suppressive antiretroviral therapy. Lysates of CMV-infected fibroblasts were used at 10 ug/mL for cell stimulation. Responding CD4+ T cells were sorted by upregulation of both CD40 ligand and CD69. These receptors' targets are unknown.

The sequencing here drew on CD4+ T cells sorted from PBMCs after 18-hour stimulation, taken from a patient who received antiretroviral therapy. The cell subset or site label of this sample denotes: CD40L+CD69+ CD4 T cells responding to CMV lysate. All receptors come from an adult man with HIV who was CMV-seropositive.

This chain uses TRBV11-1 with TRBJ1-1; D uncertain. CDR1 SGHAT and CDR2 FQDESV come from the germline V gene (reference sequence). This CDR3 is built from 13 residues. Trimming shortened V by 3 bases and J by 1 base, and 6 bases separated the two germline ends. The CDR3: CASSLVGNTEAFF. CDR3 nucleotide sequence: TGTGCCAGCAGCTTGGTCGGGAACACTGAAGCTTTCTTT.

This clone turned up a few times. Other DNA sequences of this sample code for an identical CDR3. The gene calls are TRBV7-3 and TRBJ2-3; D ambiguous. Trimming removed 2 bases from V and 3 bases from J, with 6 bases in between. The germline CDR1 and CDR2 sequences are SGHTA and FQGTGA. The CDR3 covers 13 residues. The CDR3 DNA reads as TGTGCCAGCAGCTTAGTGGTTACAGATACGCAGTATTTT. Translated, it gives CASSLVVTDTQYF.

The V and J genes are TRBV27 and TRBJ1-6, with no clear D. The CDR3 contains 15 residues. Germline lookup yields CDR1 MNHEY and CDR2 SMNVEV (reference sequence). V was pared by 3 bases and J by 7 bases, with 13 bases between. The DNA for the CDR3 is TGTGCCAGCAGTTTGGAAAGGATACCGAATTCACCCCTCCACTTT. It yields the protein CASSLERIPNSPLHF.

The chain couples TRBV15 to TRBJ2-5; 15 bases line up with TRBD2. V shed 2 bases, J shed 4 bases, and the junction held 5 bases outside the gene matches. Germline V gives CDR1 LNHNV, CDR2 YYDKDF (reference sequence). The CDR3 loop spans 17 amino acids. CDR3 coding DNA: TGTGCCACCAGCAGATGGACTAGCGGGGGGGCGGCAGAGACCCAGTACTTC. Its translation: CATSRWTSGGAAETQYF.

The J gene is TRBJ2-1, the V gene TRBV18, with 15 bases matching TRBD2. The CDR3 is 20 residues long. Per germline, CDR1 KGHSH and CDR2 LQKENI. The V segment lost 3 bases and the J segment 0 bases; nucleotides outside the gene matches: 9. DNA of the CDR3: TGTGCCAGCTCACCGCGGACTAGCGGGGGGGCCCCCAGCTCCTACAATGAGCAGTTCTTC. Encoded protein: CASSPRTSGGAPSSYNEQFF.

The chain couples TRBV2 to TRBJ1-2; 9 nucleotides line up with TRBD1. This CDR3 is built from 14 residues. J lost 7 bases, V lost 7 bases, and 10 bases had no gene match. Germline V CDR1 and CDR2: SNHLY, FYNNEI. DNA for the CDR3: TGTGCCAGCATTCCTTCCCGGGACAGGGTTGGCTACACCTTC. Its translation: CASIPSRDRVGYTF.

This clone occurred a few times. J is TRBJ1-4 and V is TRBV30; unclear D gene. CDR3 length equals 15 residues. The V and J ends lost 0 bases and 6 bases respectively, with 14 bases between them. Germline V gives CDR1 GTSNPN, CDR2 SVGIG (reference sequence). CDR3 sequence (DNA): TGTGCCTGGAGTGTAGTTAGCCAGGATGATGAAAAACTGTTTTTT. Amino acid sequence: CAWSVVSQDDEKLFF.

The rearrangement links TRBV18 to TRBJ1-5; the D gene is possibly TRBD1 (5 bases). This CDR3 is 15 amino acids long. Germline values: CDR1 KGHSH, CDR2 LQKENI. Trimming stripped 4 bases from V and 2 bases from J, with 12 bases between. The CDR3 loop is CASSLLGQRNQPQHF. The CDR3 region has the DNA TGTGCCAGCTCACTATTGGGGCAGCGCAATCAGCCCCAGCATTTT.

The chain couples TRBV5-1 to TRBJ1-2, with D tentatively TRBD1 (5 bases). Germline V gene data show CDR1 as SGHRS and CDR2 as YFSETQ. This CDR3 has 16 residues. V was pared by 3 bases and J by 2 bases, with 17 bases between. CDR3 nucleotide sequence: TGCGCCAGCAGCTCGGGACGGCATCGCCGGAACTATGGCTACACCTTC. Its protein is CASSSGRHRRNYGYTF. The complete variable domain, with remaining parts taken from reference TRBV5-1 and TRBJ1-2, reads KAGVTQTPRYLIKTRGQQVTLSCSPISGHRSVSWYQQTPGQGLQFLFEYFSETQRNKGNFPGRFSGRQFSNSRSEMNVSTLELGDSALYLCASSSGRHRRNYGYTFGSGTRLTVV.

This chain uses TRBV30 with TRBJ1-1, with D perhaps matching TRBD1 (5 bases). V shed 3 bases and J shed 0 bases, with 5 bases lying between them. Germline CDR1 and CDR2: GTSNPN and SVGIG (reference sequence). The CDR3 covers 12 residues. The CDR3 coding sequence is TGTGCCTGGAGAGGGGTGAACACTGAAGCTTTCTTT. This gives the protein CAWRGVNTEAFF.

The rearrangement links TRBV19 to TRBJ1-3, with D possibly being TRBD1 (6 bases). Germline V gene sequence: CDR1 LNHDA, CDR2 SQIVND (reference sequence). The CDR3 runs 14 residues. V gave up 8 bases and J gave up 2 bases, with 13 bases separating them. CDR3 sequence: CASATGSAGNTIYF. The CDR3, as DNA: TGTGCCAGTGCTACAGGGTCAGCTGGAAACACCATATATTTT.

The chain combines TRBV2 with TRBJ1-1; weak D call: TRBD1 (5 bases). Germline CDR1 and CDR2: SNHLY and FYNNEI. V lost 6 bases to trimming and J lost 4 bases, with 15 bases between them. The CDR3 is made up of 14 amino acids. This CDR3 reads CASSPQGDGTEAFF. The CDR3 region has the DNA TGTGCCAGCAGCCCTCAGGGCGATGGCACTGAAGCTTTCTTT. The full variable domain, its missing parts supplied by reference TRBV2 and TRBJ1-1, is EPEVTQTPSHQVTQMGQEVILRCVPISNHLYFYWYRQILGQKVEFLVSFYNNEISEKSEIFDDQFSVERPDGSNFTLKIRSTKLEDSAMYFCASSPQGDGTEAFFGQGTRLTVV.

The chain links TRBV2 to TRBJ1-1; D is unresolved. The V end was cut by 2 bases, the J end by 2 bases, with 9 bases between. Germline CDR1 is SNHLY and CDR2 is FYNNEI. There are 14 residues in the CDR3. CDR3: CASSEPGDNTEAFF. CDR3 nucleotide sequence: TGTGCCAGCAGTGAACCCGGAGACAACACTGAAGCTTTCTTT.

The chain uses TRBV5-8 and TRBJ2-7, with a possible D match to TRBD1 (6 bases). The ends were cut back, 0 bases at V and 7 bases at J, with 14 bases in the middle. Germline V CDR1 and CDR2: SGHTS, YDEGEE. The length of the CDR3 is 14 residues. The CDR3 region has the DNA TGTGCCAGCAGCTTGGGGTACAGGGCTGATGAGCAGTACTTC. Encoded protein: CASSLGYRADEQYF.

In its sample, this clone was seen a few times. J is TRBJ2-4 and V is TRBV7-9, with TRBD2 identical over 13 bases. This CDR3 is built from 18 residues. Germline trimming cut 4 bases from V and 1 base from J; bases unmatched to any gene: 7. The germline CDR1 and CDR2 sequences are SEHNR and FQNEAQ (reference sequence). The CDR3: CASSSGLAGRGAKNIQYF. The CDR3 nucleotides are TGTGCCAGCAGCTCGGGACTAGCGGGGAGGGGGGCCAAAAACATTCAGTACTTC.